This T cell receptor beta chain was recovered during a study of blood T cell repertoires in COVID-19. How the authors handled the data: Using reference gene primer amplification, nucleated cell counts were estimated. Assay: immunoSEQ multiplex PCR; the TCRdb copy retains only in-frame clones and omits some. That table supplies the V and J calls and clone size; D and trimming were determined from the DNA. The profile shows 230,000 or so clones, roughly 82% of them singletons. Germline values: CDR1 SGHNT, CDR2 YYREEE (reference sequence). The CDR3 is made up of 17 amino acids. V shed 4 bases, J shed 4 bases, and the junction held 14 bases outside the gene matches.

The origin of this receptor is a woman aged 40-49 years who had recovered from COVID-19. Sequencing was done on a sample of peripheral blood. The chain is built from TRBV5-4 and TRBJ2-3, with 8 bases that match TRBD2. The CDR3 bases are TGTGCCAGCAGCCCTGGAGGGGCGGGGGGAGGCTCAGATACGCAGTATTTT. Its translation is CASSPGGAGGGSDTQYF.